The 21 T cell receptor beta chains listed next were all sequenced from one sample in a study of cytomegalovirus exposure and HLA in healthy donors. PCR amplification relied on 60 Vbeta primers (plus 13 Jbeta primers). The assay was immunoSEQ multiplex PCR, and TCRdb's table has in-frame clones only and misses some. This sample has 150,000 to 200,000 clones, with roughly nine tenths found just once. What was sequenced was PBMCs. These receptors originate from a woman aged 25-40 years in good health and CMV-seronegative.

The chain employs TRBV5-8 and TRBJ2-3; 8 bases match TRBD1. V shed 6 bases and J 1 base; nucleotides not matched to a gene: 4. The germline gives CDR1 SGHTS, CDR2 YDEGEE. The CDR3 is made up of 14 amino acids. In nucleotides, the CDR3 is TGTGCCAGCACCCCGGGACAGGGCACAGATACGCAGTATTTT. Translated, it gives CASTPGQGTDTQYF.

CDR3 sequence: CATLGPPGLAESQETQYF. The CDR3 region has the DNA TGTGCCACTCTTGGTCCTCCGGGACTAGCGGAAAGTCAGGAGACCCAGTACTTC. The rearrangement uses TRBV7-9 and TRBJ2-5; 11 positions agree with TRBD2. Trimming removed 10 bases from V and 5 bases from J; junction bases left unmatched: 21. The length of the CDR3 is 18 residues. The germline V gene encodes CDR1 SEHNR and CDR2 FQNEAQ (reference sequence).

The rearrangement joins TRBV25-1 to TRBJ2-5; D not certain. The CDR3 sequence is 15 residues long. Trimming took 0 bases from V and 2 from J, leaving 10 bases between them. Per germline, CDR1 MGHDK and CDR2 SYGVNS. The CDR3 region is CASSEYPTGQETQYF. Here the CDR3 DNA reads TGTGCCAGCAGTGAATATCCCACTGGTCAAGAGACCCAGTACTTC.

This clone was observed once. The chain is built from TRBV7-2 and TRBJ2-5; 7 bases are a match to TRBD1. The CDR3 contains 16 residues. The V and J ends lost 4 bases and 6 bases, in that order; junction bases with no gene match: 14. In germline, CDR1 is SGHTA, CDR2 FQGNSA. The CDR3 loop reads CASSSGVETGRQTQYF. CDR3 sequence (DNA): TGTGCCAGCAGCTCTGGCGTTGAGACAGGGAGACAGACCCAGTACTTC.

The chain couples TRBV6-1 to TRBJ2-7, with a weak D call TRBD2 (5 bases). CDR3 length: 13 amino acids. Germline V gene sequence: CDR1 MNHNS, CDR2 SASEGT. Trimming took 5 bases from V and 0 from J, leaving 8 bases between them. The CDR3 region has the DNA TGTGCCAGCAGTTCGGGGAACTCCTACGAGCAGTACTTC. It specifies CASSSGNSYEQYF.

The chain carries TRBV28 and TRBJ1-5; tentatively, D is TRBD1 (6 bases). CDR1 is MDHEN, CDR2 SYDVKM, per germline. The CDR3 runs 14 residues. Between the trimmed V and J ends, which lost 5 bases and 3 bases, there was a span of 11 bases. The CDR3 nucleotides are TGTGCCAGCAGTCTTGCAGGGGTCAATCAGCCCCAGCATTTT. Translating gives CASSLAGVNQPQHF.

V and J are TRBV19 and TRBJ2-4, with TRBD2 as a possible D gene (7 bases). Germline V gene sequence: CDR1 LNHDA, CDR2 SQIVND (reference sequence). Trimming removed 5 bases from V and 8 bases from J, with 19 bases in between. This CDR3 comprises 15 residues. The DNA of the CDR3 is TGTGCCAGTAGTTGGGCTAGCGAGGGGGGGGACATTCAGTACTTC. Its translation: CASSWASEGGDIQYF.

In nucleotides, the CDR3 is TGTGCCAGCAAGTTGGACAGGGACTACGAGCAGTACTTC. Protein product: CASKLDRDYEQYF. This chain joins TRBV2 and TRBJ2-5; 8 bases align to TRBD1. The end of the DNA is better explained by TRBJ2-7, so the J call may be wrong. This CDR3 has 13 residues. Germline CDR1 is SNHLY and CDR2 is FYNNEI.

This clone was seen more than once but under ten times. The rearrangement joins TRBV28 to TRBJ2-6; 10 bases fit TRBD1. CDR3 length: 18 residues. Germline V gives CDR1 MDHEN, CDR2 SYDVKM. The V gene end was trimmed by 6 bases and the J gene end by 3 bases; junction bases not matched to a gene: 11. CDR3: CASRRPGTGDRGANVLTF. CDR3 nucleotides: TGTGCCAGCAGGCGTCCCGGGACAGGGGATCGTGGGGCCAACGTCCTGACTTTC.

The chain links TRBV21-1 to TRBJ2-7; the D call TRBD1 from the table was never checked on the DNA. TRBV21-1 is designated a pseudogene. This CDR3 spans 13 amino acids. The CDR3 coding sequence is TGTGCCAGCAGGCAACGACAAGCCTACGAGCAGTACTTC. Residues: CASRQRQAYEQYF.

The CDR3 sequence is CASSLGTPSYEQYF. CDR3 in DNA: TGCGCCAGCAGCTTGGGGACTCCCTCCTACGAGCAGTACTTC. The V and J genes are TRBV5-1 and TRBJ2-5; tentative D call: TRBD2 (5 bases). Judging by the DNA end, TRBJ2-7 fits better; the J call may be wrong. Germline CDR1 reads SGHRS; CDR2 reads YFSETQ. The CDR3 is 14 residues long.

The V and J genes are TRBV19 and TRBJ1-5; D is perhaps TRBD1 (5 bases). Looked up from germline, CDR1 is LNHDA and CDR2 is SQIVND (reference sequence). The CDR3 length is 15 residues. With 2 bases removed from V and 11 bases from J, the gap between germline ends came to 19 bases. The CDR3 loop reads CASSISAVSGGAQHF. The CDR3 bases are TGTGCCAGTAGTATAAGCGCAGTTTCGGGGGGGGCCCAGCATTTT.

V is TRBV5-1 and J is TRBJ2-1; 7 nucleotides agree with TRBD1. CDR3 size: 15 residues. The V gene end was trimmed by 1 base and the J gene end by 0 bases; junction bases not matched to a gene: 1. The germline CDR1 and CDR2 sequences are SGHRS and YFSETQ. CDR3 nucleotide sequence: TGCGCCAGCAGCTTGACAGGGGACTCCTACAATGAGCAGTTCTTC. Translated: CASSLTGDSYNEQFF.

The V gene is TRBV30, the J gene TRBJ1-2, with 8 bases matching TRBD1. The trim removed 5 bases at V and 1 base at J, leaving 6 bases unmatched. CDR3 length equals 14 residues. Per the germline V gene, CDR1 is GTSNPN and CDR2 is SVGIG (reference sequence). Written as DNA, the CDR3 is TGTGCCTGGCGGGACAGGTTCTTTAACTATGGCTACACCTTC. Amino acid sequence: CAWRDRFFNYGYTF.

This clone was counted between two and nine times. The rearrangement joins TRBV7-2 to TRBJ1-1, with 8 bases matching TRBD1. The CDR3 is 14 residues long. J was trimmed by 4 bases and V by 5 bases; bases with no gene match: 6. The germline V gene encodes CDR1 SGHTA and CDR2 FQGNSA. In DNA, the CDR3 is TGTGCCAGCAGCCTTCCGACAGGGGCCACTGAAGCTTTCTTT. Translation gives CASSLPTGATEAFF.

The chain employs TRBV9 and TRBJ2-5; weak D call: TRBD1 (5 bases). V was cut by 4 bases and J by 5 bases, with 9 bases left in between. From germline, CDR1 is SGDLS and CDR2 YYNGEE. The CDR3 is made up of 12 amino acids. CDR3 region: CASSRTLETQYF. CDR3 nucleotide sequence: TGTGCCAGCAGCCGGACACTGGAGACCCAGTACTTC. The variable domain in full, completed from reference TRBV9 and TRBJ2-5, reads DSGVTQTPKHLITATGQRVTLRCSPRSGDLSVYWYQQSLDQGLQFLIQYYNGEERAKGNILERFSAQQFPDLHSELNLSSLELGDSALYFCASSRTLETQYFGPGTRLLVL.

The chain links TRBV28 to TRBJ1-2; possibly TRBD1 for D (5 bases). The V and J ends lost 8 bases and 9 bases respectively, with 16 bases between them. Germline V gene data show CDR1 as MDHEN and CDR2 as SYDVKM. This CDR3 is built from 12 residues. The CDR3: CASGTVVGRYTF. Here the CDR3 DNA reads TGTGCCAGCGGAACAGTAGTGGGGCGCTACACCTTC.

This clone was counted a few times. The chain is built from TRBV6-5 and TRBJ1-1; D is undetermined. The V gene lost 8 bases and the J gene lost 9 bases, with 16 bases spanning the gap. Germline-derived CDR1 and CDR2 are MNHEY and SVGAGI. CDR3 length: 12 residues. The CDR3 region is CASASPQHQAFF. The DNA for the CDR3 is TGTGCCAGCGCCTCTCCCCAACACCAAGCTTTCTTT.

This clone was seen a handful of times. The gene calls are TRBV6-5 and TRBJ1-1, with TRBD1 as a possible D gene (6 bases). V lost 6 bases to trimming and J lost 1 base, with 12 bases between them. Germline V CDR1 and CDR2: MNHEY, SVGAGI. CDR3 length: 14 amino acids. The CDR3 loop is CASSLGQRNTEAFF. The CDR3 coding sequence is TGTGCCAGCAGCTTAGGACAGAGGAACACTGAAGCTTTCTTT.

This clone was found a few times. The CDR3 DNA sequence: TGTGCCAGCAGTTTCTCAGGGGGCACTGAAGCTTTCTTT. It is translated as CASSFSGGTEAFF. This rearrangement joins TRBV27 to TRBJ1-1; 7 bases align to TRBD1. Per germline, CDR1 MNHEY and CDR2 SMNVEV (reference sequence). V trimming: 3 bases; J trimming: 4 bases; junction bases outside the gene matches: 2. The length of the CDR3 is 13 residues.

The chain couples TRBV6-6 to TRBJ1-5; 9 bases fit TRBD1. CDR1 is MNHNY and CDR2 is SVGAGI in the germline V gene (reference sequence). Trimming took 0 bases from V and 6 from J; bases not matched to a gene: 6. The CDR3 runs 16 residues. CDR3 in amino acids: CASSYSRDRDGQPQHF. For the CDR3, the DNA is TGTGCCAGCAGTTACTCCCGGGACAGGGATGGTCAGCCCCAGCATTTT.